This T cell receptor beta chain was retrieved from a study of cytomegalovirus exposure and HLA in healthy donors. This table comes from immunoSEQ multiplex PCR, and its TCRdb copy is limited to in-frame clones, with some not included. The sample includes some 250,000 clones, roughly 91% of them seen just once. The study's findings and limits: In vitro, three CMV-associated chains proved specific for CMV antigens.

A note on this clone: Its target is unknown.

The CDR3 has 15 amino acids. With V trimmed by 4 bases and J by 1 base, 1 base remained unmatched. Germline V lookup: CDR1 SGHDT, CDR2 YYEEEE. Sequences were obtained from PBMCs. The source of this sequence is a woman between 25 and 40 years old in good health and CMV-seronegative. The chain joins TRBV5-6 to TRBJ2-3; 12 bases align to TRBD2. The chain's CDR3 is CASSRLAGGTDTQYF. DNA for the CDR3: TGTGCCAGCAGCCGACTAGCGGGGGGCACAGATACGCAGTATTTT.